This is a list of T cell receptor beta chains from one sample in a study of spatial heterogeneity in lung cancer. MiXCR, run by TCRdb on the 5' RACE reads, gives a single entry per CDR3 protein. The table includes about 2,800 distinct CDR3 sequences, 4% to 4.5% detected once. The specimen comprised lung tumor tissue, sampled at surgery. Source of these receptors: a female donor with early-stage non-small cell lung cancer. Each CDR3 is given without its conserved first and last residue. Each record gives: J gene, V gene, CDR3 protein.

TRBJ2-1 | TRBV7-2 | ASSSAGISYNEQF
TRBJ2-3 | TRBV3-1 | ASSLYIPSGLDTQY
TRBJ2-3 | TRBV6-5 | ASGFTDTQY
TRBJ2-5 | TRBV5-1 | ASSGLGLAETQY
TRBJ2-5 | TRBV3-1 | ASSQQWGGTQY
TRBJ2-6 | TRBV25-1 | TSSAYKVNSGANVLT
TRBJ1-5 | TRBV14 | ASSQAGNQPQH
TRBJ1-2 | TRBV5-1 | ASSSLPTRGYT
TRBJ1-1 | TRBV6-6 | ASIDRGNTEAF
TRBJ2-7 | TRBV4-2 | ASSQPAGLARTYEQY
TRBJ1-4 | TRBV10-2 | ASSWTGDVEKLF
TRBJ2-7 | TRBV7-2 | ASSLDPGFSYEQY
TRBJ2-2 | TRBV12-3/TRBV12-4 | ASSFKGGRFSGELF
TRBJ1-1 | TRBV7-9 | ASSLQAGTEAF
TRBJ1-1 | TRBV12-3/TRBV12-4 | ASSLYRGTEAF
TRBJ1-1 | TRBV18 | ASSLTENTEAF
TRBJ2-1 | TRBV11-3 | ASSPIYRVPIPEQF
TRBJ2-1 | TRBV13 | ASSLGGFGYNEQF
TRBJ2-2 | TRBV5-4 | ASSIAGGHGELF
TRBJ2-1 | TRBV5-1 | ASSSVQGNYNEQF
TRBJ1-1 | TRBV5-1 | ASSFQNTGSTEAF
TRBJ1-6 | TRBV14 | ASSPGRSSYNSPLH
TRBJ2-5 | TRBV29-1 | SVEDVTQY
TRBJ2-1 | TRBV7-2 | ASSLAGLLYNEQF
TRBJ2-6 | TRBV11-1 | ASSFRTAGANVLT
TRBJ2-3 | TRBV7-2 | ASSPRLAGGLDTQY
TRBJ1-4 | TRBV5-6 | ASSTGGLGEKMF
TRBJ2-3 | TRBV20-1 | SATGRDTDTQY
TRBJ1-5 | TRBV30 | AWNEDSNQPQH
TRBJ1-2 | TRBV7-9 | ASSPRGYTYGYT
TRBJ1-5 | TRBV28 | ASRAGQRLSNQPQH
TRBJ2-7 | TRBV5-1 | ASRKDRYYEQY
TRBJ2-5 | TRBV4-1 | ASSQDGWQETQY
TRBJ1-5 | TRBV7-2 | ASSRQGAGNQPQH
TRBJ2-6 | TRBV27 | ASSLFGTSGYSGANVLT
TRBJ1-1 | TRBV28 | ASSVAVRGGDTEAF
TRBJ2-5 | TRBV7-9 | ASSLEAGRVETQY
TRBJ2-2 | TRBV27 | ASSLSWTPQRTGELF
TRBJ2-4 | TRBV7-9 | ASSLGMTKNIQY
TRBJ2-3 | TRBV12-3/TRBV12-4 | ASSRGLAGGASTY
TRBJ1-1 | TRBV7-3 | ASSLSGATEAF
TRBJ2-1 | TRBV7-9 | ASSSPVAGHAEQF
TRBJ1-6 | TRBV6-2/TRBV6-3 | ASSYSTVTGNSPLH